Sequencing of this T cell receptor beta chain was carried out in a study of shared clonotypes between healthy human individuals. On the study more broadly: The plates for each donor numbered three CD4 naive, three CD4 memory, two CD8 naive and one CD8 memory.

Regarding the study as a whole: Read depth was anticipated to influence clonotype sharing among donors. Non-shared clonotypes were found to have lower generation probabilities than the clonotypes that were shared by all four of the sorted-subset donors.

About this clone: Its specificity is not known.

Data came from immunoSEQ multiplex PCR; TCRdb stores just in-frame clones and leaves some out. The top ten hold 1.5% of the sample, which has some 1 million clones, 75% seen once. This CDR3 has 15 amino acids. CDR1 is MDHEN and CDR2 is SYDVKM in the germline V gene. J gave up 7 bases and V 4 bases, and 6 bases lay outside the gene matches. The sample consisted of memory CD4+ T cells sorted from blood. Sample subset: CD45RA-negative fraction. This chain joins TRBV28 and TRBJ2-1; 11 bases are a match to TRBD2. This sequence originates from a man between 18 and 29 years old in good health. CDR3 in DNA: TGTGCCAGCAGTTCACATAGCGGGGGGGAGAATGAGCAGTTCTTC. Protein product: CASSSHSGGENEQFF. The full variable domain, rest sourced from reference TRBV28 and TRBJ2-1, is DVKVTQSSRYLVKRTGEKVFLECVQDMDHENMFWYRQDPGLGLRLIYFSYDVKMKEKGDIPEGYSVSREKKERFSLILESASTNQTSMYLCASSSHSGGENEQFFGPGTRLTVL.